This T cell receptor (beta chain) was retrieved from a study of early T cells in non-severe SARS-CoV-2 infection. Overall study context: The input, bulk RNA from unsorted whole blood, was sequenced, and chains were unpaired. Study results and caveats: Sequences matched to VDJdb favored anti-spike CD8 responses, while private and CD4 specificities were missed.

There are 14 residues in the CDR3. Trimming took 5 bases from V and 6 from J, leaving 17 bases between them. CDR1 SGHVS and CDR2 FQNEAQ come from the germline V gene. This clonotype was found many times. What it binds is unknown. Unique molecular identifiers were attached to individual cDNA molecules. TCRdb ran MiXCR on the 5' RACE reads and lists one entry per CDR3 protein. The table includes about 100,000 distinct CDR3 sequences, roughly 13% detected once. This chain uses TRBV7-8 with TRBJ2-7; D could derive from TRBD1 or TRBD2 (5 bases each). The sample was whole blood. The origin of this receptor is an adult who was a healthcare worker with PCR-confirmed SARS-CoV-2 infection or an uninfected control (not recorded which). The CDR3 reads CASSQGPRPGEQYF. The CDR3 DNA is TGTGCCAGCAGCCAGGGACCGAGACCGGGCGAGCAGTACTTC.